This is a list of T cell receptor beta chains from one sample in a study of T cell responses to AZD1222 COVID-19 vaccine. Measured with immunoSEQ multiplex PCR; TCRdb has only the in-frame clones, and not every one. Here the sample spans roughly 140,000 clones, under 95% being singletons. Sequencing was performed on peripheral blood, taken on day 0 of MenACWY control vaccination. The receptor source for this set is an adult in good health. Both conserved end residues are part of each CDR3. A D gene is named only where the DNA matches it firmly. Not every row has a clone size; where given, it reads once, few, many or a size class.

>.|TRBV4-1|.|TRBJ2-3
TGCGCCAGCAGTCGAACCGGGACGATGGAATTCACAGATACGCAGTATTTT
CASSRTGTMEFTDTQYF
>TRBD2|TRBV30|.|TRBJ2-3
TGTGCCTCCTCGATCGGGGGGGCCACAGATACGCAGTATTTT
CASSIGGATDTQYF
>.|TRBV12-5|.|TRBJ2-1
TGTGCTAGTGGTCCGTATCCGGGCCGCCAACACAATGAGCAGTTCTTC
CASGPYPGRQHNEQFF
>.|TRBV2|.|TRBJ2-5
TGTGCCAGCACATGGCGCCAAGAGACCCAGTACTTC
CASTWRQETQYF
>TRBD1|TRBV5-6|.|TRBJ2-2
TGTGCCAGCAGCTTAAACCGGGACAGGGCAAACACCGGGGAGCTGTTTTTT
CASSLNRDRANTGELFF
>.|TRBV3-1/TRBV3-2|.|TRBJ2-5
TGTGCCAGCAGCCCACAAGGAGGGTGGGAGACCCAGTACTTC
CASSPQGGWETQYF
>TRBD1|TRBV6-6|.|TRBJ1-2
TGTGCCAGCAGCCCGGACAGGGAGAGTGGCTACACCTTC
CASSPDRESGYTF
>.|TRBV27|.|TRBJ1-5
TGTGCCAGCAGTTTGAGGGGTTCTCAGCCCCAGCATTTT
CASSLRGSQPQHF
>.|TRBV14|.|TRBJ2-7
TGTGCCAGCAGCCAAGACCTCGGACGTCCGAAGACTAACGAGCAGTACTTC
CASSQDLGRPKTNEQYF
>.|TRBV5-1|.|TRBJ1-1
TGCGCCAGCAGCACGAACACTGAAGCTTTCTTT
CASSTNTEAFF
>TRBD1|TRBV29-1|.|TRBJ2-7
TGCAGCGTTGAGCCGACAGGGGAGCCCTACGAGCAGTACTTC
CSVEPTGEPYEQYF
>.|TRBV14|.|TRBJ2-2
TGTGCCAGCAGCCGTCTCGGGGGGCAAAAGGGGGAGCTGTTTTTT
CASSRLGGQKGELFF
>TRBD2|TRBV4-2|.|TRBJ2-5
TGTGCCAGCAGCCAAGAACGGGTGACTAGCGGAGAGACCCAGTACTTC
CASSQERVTSGETQYF
>.|TRBV7-2|.|TRBJ2-6
TGTGCCAGCAGCGCTTCAGGGGCTGGGGCCAACGTCCTGACTTTC
CASSASGAGANVLTF
>.|TRBV2|.|TRBJ1-3
TGTGCCAGCAGTTTCTCGGGGGCTGGAAACACCATATATTTT
CASSFSGAGNTIYF
>.|TRBV10-2|.|TRBJ1-2
TGCGCCAGCAGTGGGGGCAGTAACTATGGCTACACCTTC
CASSGGSNYGYTF
>.|TRBV2|.|TRBJ1-1
TGTGCCAGCAAGAAGTATGAGCTGAACACTGAAGCTTTCTTT
CASKKYELNTEAFF
>TRBD1|TRBV7-9|.|TRBJ2-7
TGTGCCAGCAGCTTGACAGGGCGCGAGCAGTACTTC
CASSLTGREQYF
>.|TRBV7-9|.|TRBJ1-1
TGTGCCAGCAGCTTAGTTCCAGGAGGGGCTGAAGCTTTCTTT
CASSLVPGGAEAFF
>.|TRBV19|.|TRBJ1-3
TGTGCCAGTAGCGACTACAGCTCTGGAAACACCATATATTTT
CASSDYSSGNTIYF
>.|TRBV27|.|TRBJ1-1
TGTGCCAGCAGTTCCCACTTGTTCACTGAAGCTTTCTTT
CASSSHLFTEAFF
>.|TRBV18|.|TRBJ1-2
TGTGCCAGCTCTCTCTCCGGGACACAACCTTACTATGGCTACACCTTC
CASSLSGTQPYYGYTF
>.|TRBV11-2|.|TRBJ2-1
TGTGCCAGCAGCCAGCTCGGAGGAATTTCGGATGAGCAGTTCTTC
CASSQLGGISDEQFF
>TRBD1|TRBV7-2|.|TRBJ2-2
TGTGCCAGCAGTGGACAGGGGATCGGAACCGGGGAGCTGTTTTTT
CASSGQGIGTGELFF
>TRBD1|TRBV5-4|.|TRBJ1-5
TGTGCCAGCAGCGTGACAGGGAGCAATCAGCCCCAGCATTTT
CASSVTGSNQPQHF
>.|TRBV4-1|.|TRBJ1-5
TGCGCCAGCAGCCAAGATAGTCCGGGCAATCAGCCCCAGCATTTT
CASSQDSPGNQPQHF
>TRBD1|TRBV7-9|.|TRBJ1-1
TGTGCCAGCAGCTTTACAGGGGGCGCGGGCACTGAAGCTTTCTTT
CASSFTGGAGTEAFF
>TRBD1|TRBV6-5|.|TRBJ2-7
TGTGCCAGCAGGAACACCGGGACAGGGTCCTACGAGCAGTACTTC
CASRNTGTGSYEQYF
>.|TRBV19|.|TRBJ2-7
TGTGCCAGTAGTATAGACCCACACCGAAGCGACTACGAGCAGTACTTC
CASSIDPHRSDYEQYF
>.|TRBV27|.|TRBJ2-2
TGTGCCAGCAGTTTAAAGGTGGGAGAGGTATGGAACACCGGGGAGCTGTTTTTT
CASSLKVGEVWNTGELFF
>.|TRBV23-1|once|TRBJ2-1
TGCGCCAGCAGCCACGTCGACGGGCGAACCCCCCACAATGAGCAGTTCTTC
CASSHVDGRTPHNEQFF
>.|TRBV19|.|TRBJ1-2
TGTGCCAGTAGTACCCGGACAAGCGGCTACACCTTC
CASSTRTSGYTF
>.|TRBV2|.|TRBJ1-5
TGTGCCAGCAGTGATCGCAGATCCAATAGCAATCAGCCCCAGCATTTT
CASSDRRSNSNQPQHF
>.|TRBV19|.|TRBJ1-1
TGTGCCAGTAGTATCAGGGAAGCTGAAGCTTTCTTT
CASSIREAEAFF
>.|TRBV9|.|TRBJ2-7
TGTGCCAGCAGCGGTTCCTACGAGCAGTACTTC
CASSGSYEQYF
>TRBD2|TRBV11-2|.|TRBJ2-2
TGTGCCAGCAGCTTGAGTAGCGGGGGCACCGGGGAGCTGTTTTTT
CASSLSSGGTGELFF
>.|TRBV5-4|.|TRBJ1-2
TGTGCCAGCAGCCTGAGGGGGGGCGATGGCTACACCTTC
CASSLRGGDGYTF
>TRBD2|TRBV6-5|.|TRBJ2-3
TGTGCCAGCATGGGGGGGGTTTCAGATACGCAGTATTTT
CASMGGVSDTQYF
>.|TRBV2|.|TRBJ2-2
TGTGCCAGCAGCGTTAAAGGCACCGGGGAGCTGTTTTTT
CASSVKGTGELFF
>.|TRBV16|.|TRBJ1-6
TGTGCCAGCAGCCAGGGCTCCTATAATTCACCCCTCCACTTT
CASSQGSYNSPLHF